Detailed here is one T cell receptor (beta chain). Its specificity is not known. Both about-4-week and about-12-week second-dose recipients were combined. This record belongs to a study of T cell responses to AZD1222 COVID-19 vaccine. Whole-study results and caveats: Females made up more of the donors, who were largely white British, and clonal diversity may have come out too low. Dominant at 160-218 and 743-854, vaccine-associated CD4 TCRs also spanned spike. When two AZD1222 doses had been given, Spike-specific TCR breadth and depth rose.

Profiled with immunoSEQ multiplex PCR; TCRdb holds only in-frame clones, not every one. The sample lists over 150,000 clones; 94% were seen once. With V trimmed by 1 base and J by 5 bases, 4 bases remained unmatched. CDR1 is SGHKS and CDR2 is YYEKEE in the germline V gene (reference sequence). This CDR3 has 15 amino acids. The starting material was peripheral blood, obtained 28 days after the second AZD1222 dose. This receptor was taken from an adult who received the AZD1222 COVID-19 vaccine. The chain uses TRBV5-5 and TRBJ2-2, with 8 bases that match TRBD2. The CDR3 protein is CASSLITGGTGELFF. The CDR3 nucleotides read TGTGCCAGCAGCTTGATAACGGGGGGGACCGGGGAGCTGTTTTTT.